What follows is one TCR beta chain and its context. Its antigen remains unknown. Unexposed donor CD4+ T cells date from about 2011-2018, before the COVID-19 pandemic. After ten to eleven days of culture, CD4+ T cells were isolated. Approximately 2 million PBMCs per well were cultured with approximately 9.5 IU/ml IL-2. This record belongs to a study of CD4 T cells in relation to SARS-CoV-2 and coronaviruses. The germline gives CDR1 LNHDA, CDR2 SQIVND (reference sequence). This CDR3 has 17 residues. The V and J ends lost 1 base and 4 bases, in that order; junction bases with no gene match: 5. Clones were sequenced by immunoSEQ multiplex PCR, and TCRdb holds only the in-frame ones, with some missing. The sample lists about 18,000 clones; around 80% were seen once.

This TCR came from a human donor in good health. The sample comprised CD4+ T cells from PBMCs, cultured in vitro. The chain is built from TRBV19 and TRBJ2-3; TRBD2 matches 13 bases. The CDR3 here is CASSIGGLAGFPDTQYF. CDR3 nucleotide sequence: TGTGCCAGTAGTATAGGGGGACTAGCGGGATTCCCAGATACGCAGTATTTT.